This is a list of T cell receptor beta chains from one sample in a study of technical replicates of blood from a handful of donors. Clones were sequenced by immunoSEQ multiplex PCR, and TCRdb holds only the in-frame ones, with some missing. The sample records 65,000 to 90,000 clones, just under 95% being singletons. The material sequenced was T cells isolated from PBMCs. The receptor source for this set is a human donor in good health. CDR3s include the opening cysteine and the closing phenylalanine or tryptophan. A D gene is named only where the DNA matches it firmly. Clone size appears in some rows only: once, few, many, or a class for an expanded clone.

D gene: .; J gene: TRBJ1-1; V gene: TRBV21-1; clone size: .; CDR3 DNA: TGTGCCAGCAGCAGACTCAGGGGAAACACTGAAGCTTTCTTT; CDR3 protein: CASSRLRGNTEAFF
D gene: TRBD2; J gene: TRBJ2-3; V gene: TRBV5-6; clone size: .; CDR3 DNA: TGTGCCAGCAGTCCACTAGCGGGCAACCTTAATACGCAGTATTTT; CDR3 protein: CASSPLAGNLNTQYF
D gene: TRBD1; J gene: TRBJ1-4; V gene: TRBV4-2; clone size: .; CDR3 DNA: TGTGCCAGCAGCCAAGAGGTGTCCGGGACAGCGAATGAAAAACTGTTTTTT; CDR3 protein: CASSQEVSGTANEKLFF
D gene: .; J gene: TRBJ1-3; V gene: TRBV7-9; clone size: .; CDR3 DNA: TGTGCCAGCAGCCTATCGATCTCTGGAAACACCATATATTTT; CDR3 protein: CASSLSISGNTIYF
D gene: .; J gene: TRBJ1-3; V gene: TRBV9; clone size: .; CDR3 DNA: TGTGCCAGCAGCGAGGAGTCAGGGAACTCTGGAAACACCATATATTTT; CDR3 protein: CASSEESGNSGNTIYF
D gene: TRBD2; J gene: TRBJ2-1; V gene: TRBV7-3; clone size: .; CDR3 DNA: TGTGCCAGCAGCCCACTTGTGGGAGGGTCCTACAATGAGCAGTTCTTC; CDR3 protein: CASSPLVGGSYNEQFF
D gene: .; J gene: TRBJ1-1; V gene: TRBV9; clone size: .; CDR3 DNA: TGTGCCAGCAGCGTAGCTCAGGGGATTAACACTGAAGCTTTCTTT; CDR3 protein: CASSVAQGINTEAFF
D gene: .; J gene: TRBJ1-4; V gene: TRBV7-9; clone size: .; CDR3 DNA: TGTGCCAGCAGCTCCCGGGCAGGGACTAATGAAAAACTGTTTTTT; CDR3 protein: CASSSRAGTNEKLFF
D gene: .; J gene: TRBJ2-2; V gene: TRBV10-3; clone size: .; CDR3 DNA: TGTGCCATCAGGCCGGGAGAGGGGAACACCGGGGAGCTGTTTTTT; CDR3 protein: CAIRPGEGNTGELFF
D gene: TRBD2; J gene: TRBJ2-5; V gene: TRBV28; clone size: .; CDR3 DNA: TGTGCCAGCAGTCGCCTAGCGGAGTGGGCCCAAGAGACCCAGTACTTC; CDR3 protein: CASSRLAEWAQETQYF
D gene: TRBD1; J gene: TRBJ1-5; V gene: TRBV14; clone size: .; CDR3 DNA: TGTGCCAGCAGCCACTCTGGGACAGGGCTGCAGCCCCAGCATTTT; CDR3 protein: CASSHSGTGLQPQHF
D gene: .; J gene: TRBJ2-1; V gene: TRBV15; clone size: .; CDR3 DNA: TGTGCCACCAGCAGAGGGGACACCAACAATGAGCAGTTCTTC; CDR3 protein: CATSRGDTNNEQFF
D gene: .; J gene: TRBJ1-1; V gene: TRBV2; clone size: .; CDR3 DNA: TGTGCCAGCAGTGACCCCAGCGTCATGAACACTGAAGCTTTCTTT; CDR3 protein: CASSDPSVMNTEAFF
D gene: TRBD1; J gene: TRBJ1-4; V gene: TRBV4-1; clone size: .; CDR3 DNA: TGCGCCAGCAGCCCCGGGGTGGGACAGCAAAAACTGTTTTTT; CDR3 protein: CASSPGVGQQKLFF
D gene: .; J gene: TRBJ1-1; V gene: TRBV5-4; clone size: .; CDR3 DNA: TGTGCCAGCAGTTCAGATAACACTGAAGCTTTCTTT; CDR3 protein: CASSSDNTEAFF
D gene: .; J gene: TRBJ2-7; V gene: TRBV9; clone size: .; CDR3 DNA: TGTGCCAGCAGCCCGGGTCTGGACGAGCAGTACTTC; CDR3 protein: CASSPGLDEQYF
D gene: TRBD2; J gene: TRBJ2-5; V gene: TRBV5-1; clone size: .; CDR3 DNA: TGCGCCAGCAGCTTGGCGGGAGGGCAAGAGACCCAGTACTTC; CDR3 protein: CASSLAGGQETQYF
D gene: .; J gene: TRBJ2-7; V gene: TRBV4-3; clone size: .; CDR3 DNA: TGCGCCAGCAGCCCCAAACCAGGGACCTACGAGCAGTACTTC; CDR3 protein: CASSPKPGTYEQYF
D gene: .; J gene: TRBJ1-1; V gene: TRBV5-1; clone size: .; CDR3 DNA: TGCGCCAGCAGCTTGGGAGGGGGCACTGAAGCTTTCTTT; CDR3 protein: CASSLGGGTEAFF
D gene: TRBD1; J gene: TRBJ2-5; V gene: TRBV4-1; clone size: .; CDR3 DNA: TGCGCCAGCAGCCTCACCCGGGACAGGGGGACGGAGACCCAGTACTTC; CDR3 protein: CASSLTRDRGTETQYF
D gene: .; J gene: TRBJ1-2; V gene: TRBV7-9; clone size: .; CDR3 DNA: TGTGCCAGCAGCTTAGACGGGACCTGGGAGGACTATGGCTACACCTTC; CDR3 protein: CASSLDGTWEDYGYTF
D gene: .; J gene: TRBJ2-1; V gene: TRBV5-5; clone size: once; CDR3 DNA: TGTGCCAGCAGCTTGAGATGGCAGGTCAATGAGCAGTTCTTC; CDR3 protein: CASSLRWQVNEQFF
D gene: TRBD2; J gene: TRBJ2-5; V gene: TRBV5-1; clone size: .; CDR3 DNA: TGCGCCAGCAGCTTTTTGCGGGAGGGCCTGGGGGAGACCCAGTACTTC; CDR3 protein: CASSFLREGLGETQYF
D gene: .; J gene: TRBJ1-2; V gene: TRBV28; clone size: .; CDR3 DNA: TGTGCCAGCACCGAAGGTACGGCCCAGGGGTATGGCTACACCTTC; CDR3 protein: CASTEGTAQGYGYTF
D gene: TRBD1; J gene: TRBJ1-5; V gene: TRBV5-4; clone size: .; CDR3 DNA: TGTGCCAGCAGCGACGGGACAGGGGAGGGTCAGCCCCAGCATTTT; CDR3 protein: CASSDGTGEGQPQHF